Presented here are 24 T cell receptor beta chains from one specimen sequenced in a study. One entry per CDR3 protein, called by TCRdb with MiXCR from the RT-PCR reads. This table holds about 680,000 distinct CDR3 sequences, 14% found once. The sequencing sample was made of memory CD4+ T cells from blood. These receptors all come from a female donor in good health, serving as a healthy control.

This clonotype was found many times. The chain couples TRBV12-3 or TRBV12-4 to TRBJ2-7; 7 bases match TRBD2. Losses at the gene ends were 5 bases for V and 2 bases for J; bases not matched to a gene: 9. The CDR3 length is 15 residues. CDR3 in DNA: TGTGCCAGCAGTCCAGGGACCGGGGGGACCTACGAGCAGTACTTC. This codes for CASSPGTGGTYEQYF.

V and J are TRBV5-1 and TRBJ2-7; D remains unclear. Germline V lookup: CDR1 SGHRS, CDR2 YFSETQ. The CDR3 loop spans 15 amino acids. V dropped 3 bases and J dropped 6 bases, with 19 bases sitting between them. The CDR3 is CASSSLNTLVGEQYF. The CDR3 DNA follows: TGCGCCAGCAGCTCTCTGAATACCCTGGTCGGCGAGCAGTACTTC. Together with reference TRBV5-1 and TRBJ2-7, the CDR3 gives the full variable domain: KAGVTQTPRYLIKTRGQQVTLSCSPISGHRSVSWYQQTPGQGLQFLFEYFSETQRNKGNFPGRFSGRQFSNSRSEMNVSTLELGDSALYLCASSSLNTLVGEQYFGPGTRLTVT.

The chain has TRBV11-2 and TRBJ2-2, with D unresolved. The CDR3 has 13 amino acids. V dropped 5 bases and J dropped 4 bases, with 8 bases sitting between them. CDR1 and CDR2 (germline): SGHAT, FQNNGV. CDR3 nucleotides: TGTGCCAGCAGCCTCTCCACCACCGGGGAGCTGTTTTTT. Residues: CASSLSTTGELFF. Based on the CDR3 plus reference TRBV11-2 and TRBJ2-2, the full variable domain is EAGVAQSPRYKIIEKRQSVAFWCNPISGHATLYWYQQILGQGPKLLIQFQNNGVVDDSQLPKDRFSAERLKGVDSTLKIQPAKLEDSAVYLCASSLSTTGELFFGEGSRLTVL.

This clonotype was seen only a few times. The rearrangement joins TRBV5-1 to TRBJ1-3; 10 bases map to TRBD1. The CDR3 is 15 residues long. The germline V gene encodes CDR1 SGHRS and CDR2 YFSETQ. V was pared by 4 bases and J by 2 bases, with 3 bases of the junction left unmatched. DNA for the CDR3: TGCGCCAGCAGCGGAGGGACAGGGGCTGGAAACACCATATATTTT. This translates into CASSGGTGAGNTIYF.

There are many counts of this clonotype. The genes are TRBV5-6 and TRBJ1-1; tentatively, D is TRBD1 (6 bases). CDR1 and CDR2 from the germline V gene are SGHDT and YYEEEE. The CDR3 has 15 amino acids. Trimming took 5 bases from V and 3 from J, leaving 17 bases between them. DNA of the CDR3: TGTGCCAGCAGTCTGGGACACCGGGAGGACACTGAAGCTTTCTTT. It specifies CASSLGHREDTEAFF.

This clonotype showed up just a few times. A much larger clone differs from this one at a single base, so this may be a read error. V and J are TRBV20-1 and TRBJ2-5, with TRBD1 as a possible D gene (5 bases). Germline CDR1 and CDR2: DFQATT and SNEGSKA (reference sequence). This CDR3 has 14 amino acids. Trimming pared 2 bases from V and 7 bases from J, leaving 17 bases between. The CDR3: CSARPNPPTGTQYF. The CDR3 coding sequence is TGCAGTGCTAGACCAAACCCCCCAACAGGGACCCAGTACTTC.

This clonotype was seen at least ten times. The CDR3, as DNA: TGTGCCAGCAGTTACTCGACTGGGGAGGAGACCCAGTACTTC. This sequence encodes CASSYSTGEETQYF. This chain joins TRBV6-5 and TRBJ2-5; weak D call: TRBD2 (5 bases). The V and J ends lost 0 bases and 5 bases respectively, with 10 bases between them. The CDR3 covers 14 residues. Germline V CDR1 and CDR2: MNHEY, SVGAGI.

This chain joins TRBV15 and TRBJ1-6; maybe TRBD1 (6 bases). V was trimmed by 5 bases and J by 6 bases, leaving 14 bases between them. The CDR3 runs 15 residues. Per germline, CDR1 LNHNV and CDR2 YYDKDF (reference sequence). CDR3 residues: CATSGGRVLNSPLHF. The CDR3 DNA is TGTGCCACCAGCGGGGGGCGGGTCCTTAATTCACCCCTCCACTTT. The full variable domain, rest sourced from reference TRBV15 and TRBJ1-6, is DAMVIQNPRYQVTQFGKPVTLSCSQTLNHNVMYWYQQKSSQAPKLLFHYYDKDFNNEADTPDNFQSRRPNTSFCFLDIRSPGLGDTAMYLCATSGGRVLNSPLHFGNGTRLTVT.

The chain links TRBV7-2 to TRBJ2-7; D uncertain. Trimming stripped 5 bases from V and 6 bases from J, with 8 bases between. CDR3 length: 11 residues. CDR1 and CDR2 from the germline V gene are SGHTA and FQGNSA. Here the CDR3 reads CASSIIAEQYF. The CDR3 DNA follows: TGTGCCAGCAGCATCATAGCCGAGCAGTACTTC.

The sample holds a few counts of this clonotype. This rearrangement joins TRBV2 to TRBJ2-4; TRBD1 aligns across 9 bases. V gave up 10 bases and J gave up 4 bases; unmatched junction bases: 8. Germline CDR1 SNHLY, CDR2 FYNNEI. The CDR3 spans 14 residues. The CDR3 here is CATRQGTGKNIQYF. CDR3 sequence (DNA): TGTGCCACCCGACAAGGGACAGGGAAAAACATTCAGTACTTC.

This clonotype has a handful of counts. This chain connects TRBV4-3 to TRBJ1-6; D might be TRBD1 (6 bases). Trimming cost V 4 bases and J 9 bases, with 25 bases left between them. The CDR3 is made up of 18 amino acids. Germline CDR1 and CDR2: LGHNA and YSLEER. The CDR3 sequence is CASSPSSAATGRSSPLHF. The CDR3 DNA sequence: TGCGCCAGCAGCCCATCATCCGCGGCGACAGGCCGGAGTTCACCCCTCCACTTT.

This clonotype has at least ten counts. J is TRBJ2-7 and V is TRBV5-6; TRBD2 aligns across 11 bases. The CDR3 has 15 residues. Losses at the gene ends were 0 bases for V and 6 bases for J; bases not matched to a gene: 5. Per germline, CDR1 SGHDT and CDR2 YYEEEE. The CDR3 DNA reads TGTGCCAGCAGCTTGGAGAGACTAGCGGGACCCGAGCAGTACTTC. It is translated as CASSLERLAGPEQYF.

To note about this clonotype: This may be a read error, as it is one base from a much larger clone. The CDR3 sequence: CAISETIATSNEQFF. The CDR3 DNA sequence: TGTGCCATCAGTGAGACCATAGCAACTAGCAATGAGCAGTTCTTC. The chain links TRBV10-3 to TRBJ2-1; TRBD2 is a possible D gene (5 bases). Germline V gene data show CDR1 as ENHRY and CDR2 as SYGVKD. The CDR3 length is 15 residues. Trimming stripped 2 bases from V and 6 bases from J, with 14 bases between.

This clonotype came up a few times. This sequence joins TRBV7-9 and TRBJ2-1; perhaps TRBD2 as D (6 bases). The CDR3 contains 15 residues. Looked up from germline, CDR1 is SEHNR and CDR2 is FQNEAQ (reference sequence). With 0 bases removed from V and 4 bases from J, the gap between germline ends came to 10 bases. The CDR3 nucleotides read TGTGCCAGCAGCTTAGCGGGAGGCCAATACAATGAGCAGTTCTTC. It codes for CASSLAGGQYNEQFF.

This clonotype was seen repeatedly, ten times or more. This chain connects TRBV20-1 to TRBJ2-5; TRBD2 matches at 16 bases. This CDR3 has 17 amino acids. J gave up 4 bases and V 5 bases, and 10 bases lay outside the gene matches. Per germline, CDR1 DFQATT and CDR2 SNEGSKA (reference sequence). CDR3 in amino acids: CSAAAGTSGGARETQYF. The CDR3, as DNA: TGCAGTGCTGCCGCCGGGACTAGCGGGGGGGCCCGAGAGACCCAGTACTTC.

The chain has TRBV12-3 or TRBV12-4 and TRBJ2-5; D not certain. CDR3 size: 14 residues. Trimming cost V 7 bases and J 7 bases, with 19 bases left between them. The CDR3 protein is CASTAPGLVGTQYF. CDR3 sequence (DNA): TGTGCCAGCACCGCCCCCGGGCTAGTGGGGACCCAGTACTTC.

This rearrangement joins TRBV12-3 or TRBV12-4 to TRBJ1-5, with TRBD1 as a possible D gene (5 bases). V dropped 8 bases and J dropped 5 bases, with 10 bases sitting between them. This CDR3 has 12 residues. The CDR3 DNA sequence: TGTGCCAGCGGGGACGTGGATCAGCCCCAGCATTTT. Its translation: CASGDVDQPQHF.

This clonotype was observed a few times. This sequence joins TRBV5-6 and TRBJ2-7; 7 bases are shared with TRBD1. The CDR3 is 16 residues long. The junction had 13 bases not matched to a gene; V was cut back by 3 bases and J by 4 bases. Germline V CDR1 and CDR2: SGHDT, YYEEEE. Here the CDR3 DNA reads TGTGCCAGCAGCTACTACGGTACCGGGACAGCGTACGAGCAGTACTTC. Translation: CASSYYGTGTAYEQYF. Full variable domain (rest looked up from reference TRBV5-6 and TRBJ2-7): DAGVTQSPTHLIKTRGQQVTLRCSPKSGHDTVSWYQQALGQGPQFIFQYYEEEERQRGNFPDRFSGHQFPNYSSELNVNALLLGDSALYLCASSYYGTGTAYEQYFGPGTRLTVT.

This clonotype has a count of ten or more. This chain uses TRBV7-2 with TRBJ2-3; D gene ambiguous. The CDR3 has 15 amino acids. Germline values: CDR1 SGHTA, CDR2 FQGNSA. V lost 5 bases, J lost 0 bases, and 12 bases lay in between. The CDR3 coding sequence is TGTGCCAGCAGCCGAATCTCGACTAGCACAGATACGCAGTATTTT. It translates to CASSRISTSTDTQYF.

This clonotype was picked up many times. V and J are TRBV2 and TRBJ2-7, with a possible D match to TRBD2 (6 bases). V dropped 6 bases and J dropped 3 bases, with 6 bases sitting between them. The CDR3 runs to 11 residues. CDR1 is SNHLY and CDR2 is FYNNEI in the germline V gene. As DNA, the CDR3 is TGTGCCAGCAGGCGGGGCTACGAGCAGTACTTC. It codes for CASRRGYEQYF.

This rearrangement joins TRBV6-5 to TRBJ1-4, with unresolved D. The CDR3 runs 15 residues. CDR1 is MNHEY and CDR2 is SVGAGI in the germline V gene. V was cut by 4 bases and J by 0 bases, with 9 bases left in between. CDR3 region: CASSSQAATNEKLFF. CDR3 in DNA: TGTGCCAGCAGTTCGCAGGCCGCAACTAATGAAAAACTGTTTTTT.

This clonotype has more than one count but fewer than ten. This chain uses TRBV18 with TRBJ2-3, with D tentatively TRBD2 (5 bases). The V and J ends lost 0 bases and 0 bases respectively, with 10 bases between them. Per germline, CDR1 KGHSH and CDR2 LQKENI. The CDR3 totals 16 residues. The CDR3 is CASSPPTEVSTDTQYF. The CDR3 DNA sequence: TGTGCCAGCTCACCACCAACGGAGGTCAGCACAGATACGCAGTATTTT.

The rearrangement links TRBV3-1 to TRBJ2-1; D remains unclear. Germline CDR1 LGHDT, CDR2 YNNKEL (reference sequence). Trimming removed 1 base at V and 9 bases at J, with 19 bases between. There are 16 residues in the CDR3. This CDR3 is CASSQVLERPTTEQFF. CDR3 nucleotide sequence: TGTGCCAGCAGCCAAGTTTTGGAGCGTCCCACCACTGAGCAGTTCTTC.

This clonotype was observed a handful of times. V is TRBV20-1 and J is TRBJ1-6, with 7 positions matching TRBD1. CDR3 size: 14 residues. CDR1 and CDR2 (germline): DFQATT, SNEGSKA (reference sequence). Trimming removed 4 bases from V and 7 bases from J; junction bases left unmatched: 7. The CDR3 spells CSANRGGLNSPLHF. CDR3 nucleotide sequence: TGCAGTGCTAACAGGGGAGGTTTGAATTCACCCCTCCACTTT.